This TCR beta chain was sequenced during a study of neurological immune-mediated disorders. At the level of the study: The 35 or so patients with multiple sclerosis comprised 31 relapsing-remitting cases and 3 secondary progressive cases.

The authors made cDNA by 5'RACE with 10-nucleotide random UMIs. The output of every sequencing run exceeded 190 million TCR-beta sequences, derived from 15-18 subjects. One entry per CDR3 protein results from TCRdb running MiXCR on the 5' RACE reads. This sample yields 35,000 to 45,000 distinct CDR3 sequences, of which approximately 3% are seen a single time; about 8.3% belongs to the top ten. The time point: longitudinal time-point 1 (baseline). Study conclusions and caveats: The absence of any CDR3 amino acid sequence shared by expanded clones across subjects suggests that repertoires were private in all groups.

By sample fraction, this clonotype is medium-sized (0.01 to 0.1%). Its antigen is unknown. Unmatched junction bases numbered 11, after V lost 4 bases and J lost 0 bases. The germline gives CDR1 SGHRS, CDR2 YFSETQ. The CDR3 length is 18 residues. This clonotype was obtained from a woman aged 55-69 years with multiple sclerosis. What was sequenced was PBMCs. V gene TRBV5-1 combines with J gene TRBJ2-1; the match to TRBD2 covers 9 bases. The CDR3 loop reads CASSQGLAGASSYNEQFF. CDR3 in DNA: TGCGCCAGCAGCCAGGGACTAGCTGGGGCAAGCTCCTACAATGAGCAGTTCTTC.